The 23 T cell receptor beta chains below come from one sample, sequenced in a study of tumor and adjacent non-tumor tissue in lung cancer. RNA was extracted from bulk tissue without any cell sorting. Three rounds of nested PCR, following a modified ARM-PCR protocol, produced the TCRbeta library. A single record per CDR3 protein comes from TCRdb applying MiXCR to the multiplex PCR reads. The table has about 93,000 distinct CDR3 sequences, 67% seen once; the top ten hold roughly 18%. Sequencing input: lung tumor tissue. The receptor source for this set is a man in his 60s with non-small cell lung cancer.

Notes on this clonotype: A junction end diverges from the germline sequence, so it may reflect a read error. The chain recombines TRBV11-1 with TRBJ2-1; possibly TRBD1 for D (6 bases). CDR3 size: 15 residues. Germline V lookup: CDR1 SGHAT, CDR2 FQDESV (reference sequence). The chain's CDR3 is CASSSPGTIYNEQLF. CDR3 nucleotide sequence: TGTGCCAGCAGCTCTCCAGGGACAATATACAATGAGCAGTTATTC.

The V gene is TRBV4-1, the J gene TRBJ2-3, with 7 bases identical to TRBD2. With 0 bases clipped from V and 8 bases from J, the junction kept 11 bases outside the gene matches. CDR1 and CDR2 (germline): MGHRA, YSYEKL. The CDR3 has 16 amino acids. The CDR3 sequence is CASSQDSRVTGGTQYF. Here the CDR3 DNA reads TGCGCCAGCAGCCAAGATAGTAGGGTGACGGGGGGTACGCAGTATTTT.

Points on this clonotype: At one end the junction does not follow the germline gene, possibly because of a read error. The V and J genes are TRBV6-1 and TRBJ2-1, with D perhaps matching TRBD1 (6 bases). Germline assignment: CDR1 MNHNS and CDR2 SASEGT. This CDR3 is built from 15 residues. The CDR3 is CASSAQGEPGDEHFF. Written as DNA, the CDR3 is TGTGCCAGCAGTGCACAGGGAGAGCCTGGGGATGAGCATTTCTTC.

About this clonotype itself: Since a much larger clone is just one base distant, this may be a read error. The CDR3 is CASSLGASGWASTDTHYF. CDR3 sequence (DNA): TGTGCCAGCAGCTTAGGGGCTTCAGGGTGGGCGAGCACAGATACGCATTATTTT. The chain recombines TRBV11-2 with TRBJ2-3; D might be TRBD1 (5 bases). Germline loops: CDR1 SGHAT, CDR2 FQNNGV. CDR3 length: 18 amino acids.

With respect to this clonotype: Its ends do not fully match the called genes, so a read error is possible. V usage is TRBV11-2 and J usage is TRBJ1-2; the D is unclear. CDR1 is SGHAT and CDR2 is FQNNGV in the germline V gene. The CDR3 contains 14 residues. For the CDR3, the DNA is TGTGCCAACAGCGCTAGTGCCGGGGTCGGTGGCTACACCTTC. Amino acid sequence: CANSASAGVGGYTF.

With regard to this clonotype: This may stem from a read error, because a much larger clone lies one nucleotide away. This chain links TRBV12-3 or TRBV12-4 with TRBJ1-2, with unresolved D. The CDR3 contains 14 residues. The chain's CDR3 is CASSLSVINYSYTF. CDR3 nucleotides: TGTGCCAGCAGTTTGTCCGTTATTAACTATAGCTACACCTTC.

Concerning this clonotype: One end of the junction varies from germline; a read error may be responsible. The chain combines TRBV11-3 with TRBJ2-3; perhaps TRBD1 as D (5 bases). This CDR3 spans 16 amino acids. Germline-derived CDR1 and CDR2 are SGHNT and YENEEA. CDR3 sequence reads: CACSLGVEAHTDTQYF. The DNA of the CDR3 is TGTGCCTGCAGCCTAGGGGTAGAGGCTCACACAGATACGCAGTATTTT.

This clonotype has ten or more counts. This chain connects TRBV4-3 to TRBJ2-6, with unresolved D. Germline values: CDR1 LGHNA, CDR2 YSLEER. The CDR3 runs to 18 residues. The V end was cut by 0 bases, the J end by 0 bases, with 12 bases between. CDR3 sequence: CASSQDRLTSSGANVLTF. The CDR3 region has the DNA TGCGCCAGCAGCCAAGATCGGCTCACGAGCTCTGGGGCCAACGTCCTGACTTTC.

This clonotype was seen repeatedly, ten times or more. The rearrangement links TRBV7-9 to TRBJ1-2, with D hard to call. This CDR3 is built from 13 residues. Germline CDR1 SEHNR, CDR2 FQNEAQ (reference sequence). Trimming left V 5 bases short and J 0 bases short, with 7 bases between. CDR3 DNA: TGTGCCAGCAGCACGGTAGCTAACTATGGCTACACCTTC. It is translated as CASSTVANYGYTF.

This clonotype was counted between two and nine times. The chain joins TRBV29-1 to TRBJ2-1; D is ambiguous. Germline V CDR1 and CDR2: SQVTM, ANQGSEA. The CDR3 is 13 amino acids. The germline V and J ends were trimmed by 1 base and 4 bases, with 8 bases remaining between them. Here the CDR3 DNA reads TGCAGCGTTGAAGTCTACACGTACAATGAGCAGTTCTTC. Amino acids: CSVEVYTYNEQFF.

This clonotype appeared a single time. The chain is built from TRBV7-3 and TRBJ2-3; 8 nucleotides line up with TRBD2. V lost 6 bases and J lost 4; bases outside the gene matches: 6. In germline, CDR1 is SGHTA, CDR2 FQGTGA. The CDR3 is 14 residues long. CDR3 nucleotide sequence: TGTGCCAGCAGATATAAAGCGGGAGCAGATACGCAGTATTTT. Its protein is CASRYKAGADTQYF. Based on the CDR3 plus reference TRBV7-3 and TRBJ2-3, the full variable domain is GAGVSQTPSNKVTEKGKYVELRCDPISGHTALYWYRQSLGQGPEFLIYFQGTGAADDSGLPNDRFFAVRPEGSVSTLKIQRTERGDSAVYLCASRYKAGADTQYFGPGTRLTVL.

In its sample, this clonotype was seen once. The CDR3 region has the DNA TGTGCCAGCAGCAATGCCTCCATGTTCGTTAATGAAAAACTGTTTTTT. It specifies CASSNASMFVNEKLFF. V usage is TRBV7-8 and J usage is TRBJ1-4; D is uncertain. Looked up from germline, CDR1 is SGHVS and CDR2 is FQNEAQ. The germline V and J ends were trimmed by 5 bases and 4 bases, with 17 bases remaining between them. The CDR3 length is 16 residues.

This clonotype was seen many times. This chain connects TRBV12-3 or TRBV12-4 to TRBJ2-1; TRBD2 matches 10 bases. There are 20 residues in the CDR3. V lost 2 bases to trimming and J lost 4 bases; unmatched junction nucleotides: 17. CDR3 in DNA: TGTGCCAGCAGTTTAAAAACTAGCGGGACCCCACCCCCCGTTTACAATGAGCAGTTCTTC. Translation: CASSLKTSGTPPPVYNEQFF.

In its sample, this clonotype was seen once. The chain recombines TRBV6-1 with TRBJ2-5; TRBD1 aligns across 7 bases. Germline V gene lookup returns CDR1 MNHNS and CDR2 SASEGT. The CDR3 runs to 15 residues. V gave up 7 bases and J gave up 0 bases; unmatched junction bases: 8. The CDR3 DNA is TGTGCCAGCAATTCGGGACAGAGGTACCAAGAGACCCAGTACTTC. Its translation is CASNSGQRYQETQYF.

About this clonotype itself: Without the conserved terminal phenylalanine or tryptophan, this CDR3 likely stems from a read error. The DNA is omitted, as the CDR3 cannot be located on it reliably, and the CDR3 follows TCRdb's listing. The rearrangement joins TRBV6-2 or TRBV6-3 to TRBJ2-1; the table's D call TRBD2 went unverified against the DNA. Germline CDR1 MNHEY, CDR2 SVGEGT. The CDR3 is 18 residues long, ends included. The CDR3 is CASNYSIVGLAGAHEQFL.

The chain employs TRBV11-2 and TRBJ2-2; D is possibly TRBD2 (6 bases). This CDR3 has 15 amino acids. Trimming removed 5 bases from V and 8 bases from J, with 18 bases in between. Looked up from germline, CDR1 is SGHAT and CDR2 is FQNNGV. The CDR3 sequence is CASSLERRGLGELFF. The CDR3, as DNA: TGTGCCAGCAGCCTGGAACGGCGGGGATTGGGGGAGCTGTTTTTT.

A word on this clonotype: It may be a read error: a sequence one base away is much more abundant. This rearrangement joins TRBV20-1 to TRBJ1-1, with TRBD1 matching 7 bases. V gave up 7 bases and J gave up 1 base; unmatched junction bases: 9. Germline CDR1 is DFQATT and CDR2 is SNEGSKA (reference sequence). This CDR3 contains 14 residues. The CDR3 nucleotides are TGCAGTGTTAGCCCCCGGGACAGGAACACTGAAGCTTTCTTT. This sequence encodes CSVSPRDRNTEAFF.

This clonotype was observed many times. The chain has TRBV29-1 and TRBJ2-3; no definite D call. V lost 7 bases, J lost 2 bases, and 10 bases lay in between. Germline assignment: CDR1 SQVTM and CDR2 ANQGSEA. This CDR3 comprises 12 residues. The CDR3 DNA reads as TGCAGCGCGTCGGGTTTCACAGATACGCAGTATTTT. Amino acid sequence: CSASGFTDTQYF.

This chain connects TRBV28 to TRBJ2-7; D is uncertain. Germline V lookup: CDR1 MDHEN, CDR2 SYDVKM. The CDR3 consists of 12 residues. V was clipped by 4 bases and J by 6 bases, with 10 bases between them. CDR3 region: CASSCGVREQYF. In nucleotides, the CDR3 is TGTGCCAGCAGTTGTGGGGTCCGCGAGCAGTACTTC.

This clonotype was seen at least ten times. The J gene is TRBJ1-1, the V gene TRBV5-1; D is undetermined. The CDR3 totals 13 residues. Germline V gene sequence: CDR1 SGHRS, CDR2 YFSETQ. V lost 3 bases and J lost 5, with 11 bases in between. The CDR3 is CASSSEVGTEAFF. In DNA form, the CDR3 reads TGCGCCAGCAGCTCCGAAGTTGGGACTGAAGCTTTCTTT.

There are a few counts of this clonotype. At one end, the junction sequence differs from germline, possibly due to a read error. V is TRBV11-2 and J is TRBJ2-1, with TRBD1 identical over 7 bases. The CDR3 totals 14 residues. CDR1 SGHAT and CDR2 FQNNGV come from the germline V gene. DNA for the CDR3: TGTGCCGGCAGCTTGGGACAGTTGTACAATGAGCAGTTCTTC. Translation: CAGSLGQLYNEQFF.

As to this clonotype: Germline is not matched at one junction end, which may reflect a read error. This rearrangement joins TRBV6-5 to TRBJ2-7, with 11 bases identical to TRBD1. CDR1 is MNHEY, CDR2 SVGAGI, per germline. The CDR3 totals 15 residues. CDR3 sequence reads: CVSCRQGQGVYEQYF. In DNA form, the CDR3 reads TGTGTCAGCTGCAGACAGGGACAGGGGGTCTACGAGCAGTACTTC.

Comment on this clonotype: A much larger clone lies one base from this, so it may be a read error. This chain uses TRBV6-1 with TRBJ1-5; D uncertain. The CDR3 has 14 residues. Trimming left V 5 bases short and J 4 bases short, with 12 bases between. Germline-derived CDR1 and CDR2 are MNHNS and SASEGT. CDR3 sequence reads: CASSQAYFNQPQHF. The CDR3, as DNA: TGTGCCAGCAGTCAGGCATATTTTAATCAGCCCCAGCATTTT.